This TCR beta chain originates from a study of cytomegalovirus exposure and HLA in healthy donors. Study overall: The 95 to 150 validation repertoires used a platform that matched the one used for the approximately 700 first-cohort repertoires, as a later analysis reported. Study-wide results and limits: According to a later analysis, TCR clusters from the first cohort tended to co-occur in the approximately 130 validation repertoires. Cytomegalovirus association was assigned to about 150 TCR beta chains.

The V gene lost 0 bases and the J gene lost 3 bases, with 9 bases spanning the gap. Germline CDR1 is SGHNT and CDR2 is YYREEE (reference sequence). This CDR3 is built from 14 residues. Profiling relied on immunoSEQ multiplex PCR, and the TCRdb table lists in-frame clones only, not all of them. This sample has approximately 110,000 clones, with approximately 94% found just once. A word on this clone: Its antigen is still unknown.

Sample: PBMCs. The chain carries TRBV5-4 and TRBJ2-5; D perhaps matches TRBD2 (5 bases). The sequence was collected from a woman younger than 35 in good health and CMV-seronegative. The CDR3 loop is CASSLAAGEETQYF. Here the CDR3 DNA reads TGTGCCAGCAGCTTGGCCGCCGGGGAAGAGACCCAGTACTTC.